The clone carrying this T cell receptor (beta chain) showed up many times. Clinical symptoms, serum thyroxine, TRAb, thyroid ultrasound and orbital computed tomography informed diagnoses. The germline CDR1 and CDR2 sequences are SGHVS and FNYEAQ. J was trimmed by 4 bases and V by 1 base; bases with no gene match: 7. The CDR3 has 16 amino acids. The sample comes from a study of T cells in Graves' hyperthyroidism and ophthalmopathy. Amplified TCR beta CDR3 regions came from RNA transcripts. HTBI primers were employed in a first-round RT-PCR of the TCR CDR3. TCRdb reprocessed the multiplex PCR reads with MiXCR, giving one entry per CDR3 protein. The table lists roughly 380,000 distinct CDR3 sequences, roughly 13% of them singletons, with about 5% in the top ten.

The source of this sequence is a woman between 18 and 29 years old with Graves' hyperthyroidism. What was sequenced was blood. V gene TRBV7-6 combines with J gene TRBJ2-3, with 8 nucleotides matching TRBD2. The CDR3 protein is CASSLGSGRRADTQYF. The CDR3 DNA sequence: TGTGCCAGCAGCTTAGGAAGCGGGAGAAGGGCAGATACGCAGTATTTT.